A selection of T cell receptor beta chains follows, all from one sample in a study of blood T cell repertoires in COVID-19. Sequenced by immunoSEQ multiplex PCR; TCRdb stores in-frame clones only, minus some. The data contain under 450,000 clones, roughly 90% of them seen just once; the ten biggest clones take up around 0.86%. Sequenced: PBMCs or T cells enriched from blood (not recorded which). The receptors were sampled from a woman in her forties who had been exposed to COVID-19. Both conserved end residues are part of each CDR3. The order of the fields is CDR3 length, clone size, V gene, CDR3 protein. Expanded clones get a size class; other rows say once, few or many, or leave the size out.

15 | NA | TRBV19 | CASTLGPGKDTEAFF
14 | NA | TRBV5-4 | CASSLGGQRSEQYF
17 | NA | TRBV5-6 | CASSLLTGNGGTDTQYF
15 | NA | TRBV5-6 | CASSLDGQAGNTIYF
14 | NA | TRBV19 | CASTIRDRDYGYTF
13 | NA | TRBV7-3 | CASSLTRGDEAFF
15 | NA | TRBV20-1 | CSASGWADSSYEQYF
16 | NA | TRBV27 | CASSLGALGRGDTIYF
11 | NA | TRBV3-1/TRBV3-2 | CASWVMTALVF
15 | NA | TRBV30 | CAWSPQLAGQETQYF
14 | NA | TRBV2 | CASSVEAVNSPLHF
17 | NA | TRBV28 | CASSETLGGSMNTEAFF
15 | NA | TRBV5-6 | CASSLARDRNQPQHF
13 | NA | TRBV7-3 | CASRADKAYGYTF
18 | NA | TRBV5-1 | CASSLGTAPGGSNQPQHF
15 | NA | TRBV5-1 | CASSLTGGSGNTIYF
13 | NA | TRBV18 | CASSPETAYGYTF
15 | once | TRBV6-2/TRBV6-3 | CASSFSQNMNTEAFF
15 | once | TRBV7-9 | CASRQTGQGTDTQYF
13 | NA | TRBV24-1 | CATSSSKTDTQYF
15 | NA | TRBV4-3 | CASSQGTALRGGYTF
16 | NA | TRBV7-9 | CASSLEAERANYGYTF
16 | once | TRBV7-9 | CASSPRPSRGTGELFF
16 | NA | TRBV3-1/TRBV3-2 | CASSQVGTSGPHEQFF
12 | NA | TRBV29-1 | CSLGDRGTEAFF
12 | NA | TRBV19 | CAIGGDRYGYTF
15 | once | TRBV7-2 | CASSSPSGRVSEQYF
13 | once | TRBV19 | CASSTVRGRGRYF
15 | NA | TRBV18 | CASSPEVTVNTEAFF
13 | NA | TRBV27 | CASSPGSNYGYTF
17 | NA | TRBV27 | CASSFRPLTQGNYGYTF
14 | NA | TRBV11-2 | CASSLTGGGTEAFF
15 | once | TRBV5-1 | CASSLATVFQETQYF
14 | NA | TRBV10-2 | CASSVRGLNTEAFF
19 | NA | TRBV27 | CASRPFGYPDRGAVDEQFF